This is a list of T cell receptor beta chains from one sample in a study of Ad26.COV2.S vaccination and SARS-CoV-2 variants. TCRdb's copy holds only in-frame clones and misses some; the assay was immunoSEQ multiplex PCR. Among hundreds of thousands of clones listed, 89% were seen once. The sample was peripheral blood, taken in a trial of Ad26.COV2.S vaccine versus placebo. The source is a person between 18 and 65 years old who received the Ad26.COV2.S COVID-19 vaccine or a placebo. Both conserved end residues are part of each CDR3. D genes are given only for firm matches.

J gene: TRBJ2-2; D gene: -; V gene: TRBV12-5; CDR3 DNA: TGTGCTAGTGGTTTGAGGGGAGGCACCGGGGAGCTGTTTTTT; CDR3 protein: CASGLRGGTGELFF
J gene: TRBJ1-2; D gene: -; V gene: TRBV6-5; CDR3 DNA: TGTGCCAGCAGTCGACAGCCTAACTATGGCTACACCTTC; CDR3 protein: CASSRQPNYGYTF
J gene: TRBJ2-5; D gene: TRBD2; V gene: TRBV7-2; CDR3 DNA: TGTGCCAGCAGCTTAGACCCCGGGAGGGCGAGGGAGACCCAGTACTTC; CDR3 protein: CASSLDPGRARETQYF
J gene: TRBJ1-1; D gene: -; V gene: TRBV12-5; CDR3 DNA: TGTGCTAGTGGTTTGGACGGGAGGAGCACTGAAGCTTTCTTT; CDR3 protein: CASGLDGRSTEAFF
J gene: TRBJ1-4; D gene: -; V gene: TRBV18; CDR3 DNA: TGTGCCAGCTCACGGTTTAGGTCCCCGGACGAGGAAAAACTGTTTTTT; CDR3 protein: CASSRFRSPDEEKLFF
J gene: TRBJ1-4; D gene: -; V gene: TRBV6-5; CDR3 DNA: TGTGCCAGCAGTTCTGGGGGATTAACTAATGAAAAACTGTTTTTT; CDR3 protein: CASSSGGLTNEKLFF
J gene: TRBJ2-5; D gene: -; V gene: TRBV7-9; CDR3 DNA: TGTGCCACCTCACCGGGACTTGCTCAAGAGACCCAGTACTTC; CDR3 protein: CATSPGLAQETQYF
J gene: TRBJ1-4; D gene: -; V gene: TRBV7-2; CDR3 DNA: TGTGCCAGCAGAGGTCGGCGAGGTGACAATGAAAAACTGTTTTTT; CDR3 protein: CASRGRRGDNEKLFF
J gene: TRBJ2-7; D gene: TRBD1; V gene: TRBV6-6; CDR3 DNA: TGTGCCAGCAGTTACCGCCGTCAGGGGGCTGGCGAGCAGTACTTC; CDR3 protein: CASSYRRQGAGEQYF
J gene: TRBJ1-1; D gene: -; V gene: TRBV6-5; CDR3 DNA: TGTGCCAGCAGTACAGGGAGGAAAACTGAAGCTTTCTTT; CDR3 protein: CASSTGRKTEAFF
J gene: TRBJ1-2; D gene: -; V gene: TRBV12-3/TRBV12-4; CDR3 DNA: TGTGCCAGCAGTTTCATGGCTTATGGCTACACCTTC; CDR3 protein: CASSFMAYGYTF
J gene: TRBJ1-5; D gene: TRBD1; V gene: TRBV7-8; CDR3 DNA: TGTGCCAGCAGCTGGACAGGGAGCCTGCAGCCCCAGCATTTT; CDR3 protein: CASSWTGSLQPQHF
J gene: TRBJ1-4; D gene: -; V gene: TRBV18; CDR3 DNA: TGTGCCAGCCTGAGAGCAACTAATGAAAAACTGTTTTTT; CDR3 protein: CASLRATNEKLFF
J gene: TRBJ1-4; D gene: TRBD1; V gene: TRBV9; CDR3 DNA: TGTGCCAGCAGCGAGCTACAGGGGGCTGCGGAAAAACTGTTTTTT; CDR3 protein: CASSELQGAAEKLFF
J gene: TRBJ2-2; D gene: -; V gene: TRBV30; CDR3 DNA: TGTGGAGGGAGGAATACCGGGGAGCTGTTTTTT; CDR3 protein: CGGRNTGELFF
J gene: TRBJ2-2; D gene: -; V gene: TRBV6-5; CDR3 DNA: TGTGCCAAAAGGGCCGGGAACGCCGGGGAGCTGTTTTTT; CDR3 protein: CAKRAGNAGELFF
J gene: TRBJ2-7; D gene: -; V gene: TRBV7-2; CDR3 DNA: TGTGCCAGCAGCTCACTCTGGGGTAGCGGTTTCTCCTACGAGCAGTACTTC; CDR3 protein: CASSSLWGSGFSYEQYF
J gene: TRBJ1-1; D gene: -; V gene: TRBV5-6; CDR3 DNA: TGTGCCAGCAGCTTCGAGCAGGCATCACTACGGGCTTTCTTT; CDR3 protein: CASSFEQASLRAFF
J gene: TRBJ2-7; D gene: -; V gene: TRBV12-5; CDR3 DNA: TGTGCTAGTGGTTTCGGGATGGGGAAGAATGCCTACGAGCAGTACTTC; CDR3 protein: CASGFGMGKNAYEQYF
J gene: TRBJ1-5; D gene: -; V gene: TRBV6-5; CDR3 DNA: TGTGCCAGCAGTTACAGAAGCAATCAGCCCCAGCATTTT; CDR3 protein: CASSYRSNQPQHF
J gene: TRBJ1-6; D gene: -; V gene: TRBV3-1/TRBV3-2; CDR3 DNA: TGTGCCAGCAGCTATGGACAGCATAATTCACCCCTCCACTTT; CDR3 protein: CASSYGQHNSPLHF
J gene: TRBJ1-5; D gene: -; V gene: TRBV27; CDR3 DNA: TGTGCCACCGCGTACGGGGGTAGCAATCAGCCCCAGCATTTT; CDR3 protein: CATAYGGSNQPQHF